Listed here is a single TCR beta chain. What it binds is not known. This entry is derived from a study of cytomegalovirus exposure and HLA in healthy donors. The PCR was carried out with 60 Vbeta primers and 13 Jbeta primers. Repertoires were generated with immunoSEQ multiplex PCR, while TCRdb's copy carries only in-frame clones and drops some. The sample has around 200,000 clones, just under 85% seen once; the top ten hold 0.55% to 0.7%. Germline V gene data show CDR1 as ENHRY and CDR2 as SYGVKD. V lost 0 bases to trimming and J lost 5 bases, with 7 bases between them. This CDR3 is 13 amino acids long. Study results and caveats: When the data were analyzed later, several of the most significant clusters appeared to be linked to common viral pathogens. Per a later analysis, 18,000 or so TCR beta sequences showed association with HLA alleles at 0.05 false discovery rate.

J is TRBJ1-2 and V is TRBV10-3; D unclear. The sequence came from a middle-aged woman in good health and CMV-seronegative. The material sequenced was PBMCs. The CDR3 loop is CAISESSDYGYTF. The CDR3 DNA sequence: TGTGCCATCAGTGAGTCGTCAGATTATGGCTACACCTTC.